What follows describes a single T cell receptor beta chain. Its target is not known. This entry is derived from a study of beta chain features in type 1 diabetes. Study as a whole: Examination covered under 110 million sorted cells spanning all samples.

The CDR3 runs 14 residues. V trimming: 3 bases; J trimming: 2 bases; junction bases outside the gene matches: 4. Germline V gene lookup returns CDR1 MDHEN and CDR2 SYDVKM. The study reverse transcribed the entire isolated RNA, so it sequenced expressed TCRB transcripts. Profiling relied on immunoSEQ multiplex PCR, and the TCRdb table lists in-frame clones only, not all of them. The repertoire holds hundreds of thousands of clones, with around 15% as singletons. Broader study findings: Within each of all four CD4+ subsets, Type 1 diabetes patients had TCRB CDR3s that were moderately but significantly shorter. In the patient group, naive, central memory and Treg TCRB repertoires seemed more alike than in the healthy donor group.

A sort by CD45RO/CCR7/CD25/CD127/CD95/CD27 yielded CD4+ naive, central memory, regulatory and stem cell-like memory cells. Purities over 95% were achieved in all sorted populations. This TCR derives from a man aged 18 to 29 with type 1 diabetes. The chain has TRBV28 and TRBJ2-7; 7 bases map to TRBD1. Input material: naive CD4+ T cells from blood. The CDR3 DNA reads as TGTGCCAGCAGTTTCAGGACAGGCGCCTACGAGCAGTACTTC. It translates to CASSFRTGAYEQYF.